The 11 T cell receptor beta chains listed next were all sequenced from one sample in a study of blood T cell repertoires in COVID-19. Repertoires were generated with immunoSEQ multiplex PCR, while TCRdb's copy carries only in-frame clones and drops some. This sample yields 150,000 to 200,000 clones, of which approximately 87% are seen a single time; approximately 3.3% belongs to the top ten. Sequencing was performed on peripheral blood. These receptors were taken from a man between 18 and 29 years old with active or convalescent COVID-19.

The chain combines TRBV28 with TRBJ1-2; D remains unclear. Trimming left V 2 bases short and J 5 bases short, with 9 bases between. Germline assignment: CDR1 MDHEN and CDR2 SYDVKM. CDR3 length: 13 amino acids. This chain's CDR3 is CASSLVARYGYTF. CDR3 bases: TGTGCCAGCAGTTTAGTGGCAAGATATGGCTACACCTTC.

This clone was found once. DNA for the CDR3: TGCGCCAGCAGTGGGGATGGCGGGAGGTATCGGGAGCAGTACTTC. This codes for CASSGDGGRYREQYF. The chain couples TRBV5-1 to TRBJ2-7; 8 bases fit TRBD2. The germline V gene has CDR1 SGHRS and CDR2 YFSETQ. The CDR3 is made up of 15 amino acids. J gave up 7 bases and V 5 bases, and 14 bases lay outside the gene matches.

This clone appeared a single time. The rearrangement uses TRBV30 and TRBJ2-7, with 8 nucleotides matching TRBD2. This CDR3 is built from 15 residues. Looked up from germline, CDR1 is GTSNPN and CDR2 is SVGIG (reference sequence). Germline trimming cut 0 bases from V and 3 bases from J; bases unmatched to any gene: 7. CDR3 sequence reads: CAWSVFSGTVYEQYF. DNA for the CDR3: TGTGCCTGGAGTGTCTTTAGCGGGACGGTCTACGAGCAGTACTTC. Full variable domain (remainder filled in from reference TRBV30 and TRBJ2-7): SQTIHQWPATLVQPVGSPLSLECTVEGTSNPNLYWYRQAAGRGLQLLFYSVGIGQISSEVPQNLSASRPQDRQFILSSKKLLLSDSGFYLCAWSVFSGTVYEQYFGPGTRLTVT.

This clone has a single count. V and J are TRBV7-9 and TRBJ2-7; 10 nucleotides line up with TRBD2. The junction had 6 bases not matched to a gene; V was cut back by 1 base and J by 6 bases. The CDR3 spans 15 residues. Germline CDR1 SEHNR, CDR2 FQNEAQ (reference sequence). CDR3 amino acids: CASSLGTSGPSEQYF. CDR3 sequence (DNA): TGTGCCAGCAGCTTAGGGACTAGCGGACCCTCCGAGCAGTACTTC. The entire variable domain, with the rest obtained from reference TRBV7-9 and TRBJ2-7, is as follows: DTGVSQNPRHKITKRGQNVTFRCDPISEHNRLYWYRQTLGQGPEFLTYFQNEAQLEKSRLLSDRFSAERPKGSFSTLEIQRTEQGDSAMYLCASSLGTSGPSEQYFGPGTRLTVT.

This chain links TRBV10-3 with TRBJ2-3; a possible D gene is TRBD2 (6 bases). The V end lost 3 bases, the J end lost 0 bases, and 13 bases lay between the germline ends. Germline V gene lookup returns CDR1 ENHRY and CDR2 SYGVKD. The CDR3 loop spans 16 amino acids. CDR3 DNA: TGTGCCATCAGTGAACTAGCCAGTACTAGCACAGATACGCAGTATTTT. Its protein is CAISELASTSTDTQYF.

The J gene is TRBJ1-1, the V gene TRBV7-2; TRBD1 might be the D (6 bases). CDR3 length: 15 amino acids. V was clipped by 5 bases and J by 1 base, with 14 bases between them. In germline, CDR1 is SGHTA, CDR2 FQGNSA. The CDR3 region is CASSLTGDKNTEAFF. CDR3 nucleotides: TGTGCCAGCAGCCTAACCGGGGACAAGAACACTGAAGCTTTCTTT.

This clone was seen more than once but under ten times. The chain has TRBV5-1 and TRBJ1-1; 9 nucleotides match TRBD1. Trimming cost V 5 bases and J 8 bases; bases outside gene matches: 10. This CDR3 contains 14 residues. From germline, CDR1 is SGHRS and CDR2 YFSETQ. CDR3 sequence reads: CASSTGTGLSEAFF. The CDR3 region has the DNA TGCGCCAGCAGTACCGGGACAGGGTTATCCGAAGCTTTCTTT.

This chain joins TRBV3-1 (or the pseudogene TRBV3-2) and TRBJ2-1; TRBD2 aligns across 8 bases. Germline V gene sequence: CDR1 LGHDT, CDR2 YNNKEL (reference sequence). The V gene end was trimmed by 3 bases and the J gene end by 10 bases; junction bases not matched to a gene: 8. The CDR3 is 14 residues long. CDR3 bases: TGTGCCAGCAGCCATCTTGCGGGGGGAATGGAGCAGTTCTTC. It is translated as CASSHLAGGMEQFF.

This clone was seen only once. This sequence joins TRBV30 and TRBJ2-3; possibly TRBD2 for D (6 bases). The CDR3 covers 13 residues. Between the trimmed V and J ends, which lost 3 bases and 5 bases, there was a span of 12 bases. The germline V gene has CDR1 GTSNPN and CDR2 SVGIG (reference sequence). The CDR3 reads CAWSGSSIDTQYF. The CDR3 DNA reads TGTGCCTGGAGCGGGAGTAGTATAGATACGCAGTATTTT.

The chain joins TRBV7-9 to TRBJ2-1; TRBD2 matches at 11 bases. CDR1 and CDR2 from the germline V gene are SEHNR and FQNEAQ (reference sequence). The CDR3 is made up of 16 amino acids. Losses at the gene ends were 5 bases for V and 2 bases for J; bases not matched to a gene: 5. The DNA for the CDR3 is TGTGCCAGCAGCCTACTAGCGGGAGTTCCCTACAATGAGCAGTTCTTC. This codes for CASSLLAGVPYNEQFF.

The V gene is TRBV10-3, the J gene TRBJ1-1; D may be TRBD1 (6 bases). This CDR3 spans 12 amino acids. The germline gives CDR1 ENHRY, CDR2 SYGVKD. V lost 10 bases to trimming and J lost 9 bases, with 18 bases between them. CDR3 residues: CASHGTNVKAFF. The CDR3 bases are TGTGCCAGCCACGGGACAAACGTTAAAGCTTTCTTT.